Below are 14 T cell receptor beta chains sequenced from a single sample in a study of T cell repertoires in cytomegalovirus infection (dated 2019 in TCRdb). These reads were obtained on an Illumina HiSeq 1500. The public reads were reprocessed in TCRdb via fastp at Q25 and MiXCR, keeping in-frame beta chains. Every distinct CDR3 protein forms one entry, paired with its most common genes and DNA. Here the sample has about 740,000 distinct CDR3 sequences; roughly a third occur a single time. Together, the top ten hold more than 2.5% of the sample. Sequencing input: PBMCs. All receptors come from a human donor in good health (CMV status not recorded). Some clones in this sample may be carry-over from other donors' samples.

There are many counts of this clonotype. This chain connects TRBV7-2 to TRBJ1-5; D not resolved. This CDR3 is built from 14 residues. Germline CDR1 reads SGHTA; CDR2 reads FQGNSA. V dropped 4 bases and J dropped 0 bases, with 7 bases sitting between them. CDR3 in amino acids: CASSSGPSNQPQHF. The DNA of the CDR3 is TGTGCCAGCAGCTCCGGACCTAGCAATCAGCCCCAGCATTTT.

The sample holds one count of this clonotype. The rearrangement uses TRBV27 and TRBJ1-2, with a tentative D call TRBD1 (5 bases). The V gene's germline CDR1 is MNHEY and CDR2 SMNVEV (reference sequence). CDR3 length equals 15 residues. Trimming removed 5 bases from V and 1 base from J, with 14 bases in between. The CDR3 protein is CASSLRGVNNYGYTF. As DNA, the CDR3 is TGTGCCAGCAGTCTTAGGGGAGTGAATAACTATGGCTACACCTTC.

J is TRBJ2-7 and V is TRBV7-6; a possible D gene is TRBD1 (6 bases). Germline V gene lookup returns CDR1 SGHVS and CDR2 FNYEAQ. Trimming took 8 bases from V and 5 from J, leaving 16 bases between them. CDR3 size: 13 residues. The chain's CDR3 is CASWSGQANEQYF. The CDR3 DNA reads TGTGCCAGCTGGTCGGGACAAGCCAACGAGCAGTACTTC.

The CDR3 protein is CASSAFPGDEQFF. CDR3 coding DNA: TGTGCCAGCAGTGCCTTTCCCGGGGATGAGCAGTTCTTC. This chain links TRBV6-8 with TRBJ2-1; possible D gene TRBD2, 5 bases. The germline V and J ends were trimmed by 5 bases and 8 bases, with 13 bases remaining between them. The CDR3 has 13 residues. Looked up from germline, CDR1 is MNHGY and CDR2 is SAAAGT.

This chain connects TRBV10-3 to TRBJ2-5; TRBD2 might be the D (7 bases). The CDR3 consists of 15 residues. Germline-derived CDR1 and CDR2 are ENHRY and SYGVKD. The V end lost 10 bases, the J end lost 3 bases, and 21 bases lay between the germline ends. The CDR3 reads CATQLSGGAKETQYF. CDR3 DNA: TGTGCCACCCAGCTCTCGGGGGGCGCGAAAGAGACCCAGTACTTC.

V and J are TRBV6-6 and TRBJ2-7; D ambiguous. The CDR3 length is 12 residues. The germline V and J ends were trimmed by 7 bases and 1 base, with 8 bases remaining between them. Germline CDR1 is MNHNY and CDR2 is SVGAGI (reference sequence). CDR3 residues: CASKGASYEQYF. DNA for the CDR3: TGTGCCAGCAAGGGTGCATCCTACGAGCAGTACTTC.

This clonotype was observed a few times. This chain connects TRBV12-3 or TRBV12-4 to TRBJ2-2; 9 bases fit TRBD1. CDR3 length: 15 amino acids. V lost 5 bases, J lost 7 bases, and 8 bases stayed unmatched. The CDR3 region is CASSATGGLGGELFF. CDR3 nucleotide sequence: TGTGCCAGCAGTGCGACAGGGGGGTTAGGCGGGGAGCTGTTTTTT.

A few counts support this clonotype. The genes are TRBV23-1 and TRBJ2-7, with 10 bases identical to TRBD2. TRBV23-1 is placed among ORFs of uncertain function. The CDR3 covers 15 residues. With V trimmed by 3 bases and J by 6 bases, 8 bases remained unmatched. The CDR3 nucleotides read TGCGCCAGCAGTCAGGTAGCGGGAGGTCCTCCCGAGCAGTACTTC. Encoded protein: CASSQVAGGPPEQYF.

The chain links TRBV12-3 or TRBV12-4 to TRBJ2-1; D unclear. V lost 1 base, J lost 8 bases, and 9 bases lay in between. This CDR3 region has 13 residues. CDR3 residues: CASSLGKSHEQFF. The CDR3 DNA is TGTGCCAGCAGTTTAGGGAAGAGTCATGAGCAGTTCTTC.

The chain links TRBV7-6 to TRBJ2-5; perhaps TRBD1 as D (5 bases). Germline V gives CDR1 SGHVS, CDR2 FNYEAQ. The CDR3 is 13 residues long. V was pared by 1 base and J by 5 bases, with 8 bases between. CDR3 protein: CASSLEGAETQYF. In DNA, the CDR3 is TGTGCCAGCAGCTTAGAAGGGGCGGAGACCCAGTACTTC.

This clonotype was observed a few times. The chain employs TRBV5-8 and TRBJ1-6; D remains ambiguous. CDR3 size: 14 residues. V was shortened by 2 bases and J by 6 bases, with 9 bases between the two germline ends. Germline lookup yields CDR1 SGHTS and CDR2 YDEGEE. The CDR3, as DNA: TGTGCCAGCAGCTTTTTCTCGGGTAATTCACCCCTCCACTTT. Translating gives CASSFFSGNSPLHF.

The V gene is TRBV7-2, the J gene TRBJ2-1; D remains unclear. This CDR3 has 14 residues. V was cut by 10 bases and J by 5 bases, with 18 bases left in between. CDR1 SGHTA and CDR2 FQGNSA come from the germline V gene. In DNA, the CDR3 is TGTGCCATCAGAGAAGCGATGCGACACAATGAGCAGTTCTTC. This gives the protein CAIREAMRHNEQFF. Drawing the rest from reference TRBV7-2 and TRBJ2-1, the complete variable domain is GAGVSQSPSNKVTEKGKDVELRCDPISGHTALYWYRQSLGQGLEFLIYFQGNSAPDKSGLPSDRFSAERTGGSVSTLTIQRTQQEDSAVYLCAIREAMRHNEQFFGPGTRLTVL.

V usage is TRBV29-1 and J usage is TRBJ2-7; possibly TRBD2 for D (5 bases). This CDR3 is built from 12 residues. The V gene's germline CDR1 is SQVTM and CDR2 ANQGSEA. Trimming stripped 7 bases from V and 0 bases from J, with 10 bases between. CDR3 coding DNA: TGCAGCGCCGCCGGGAACTCCTACGAGCAGTACTTC. This encodes CSAAGNSYEQYF.

This clonotype was detected a few times. The V and J genes are TRBV25-1 and TRBJ1-6, with 8 bases lining up with TRBD1. This CDR3 contains 14 residues. Germline CDR1 and CDR2: MGHDK and SYGVNS. The ends lost 4 bases at V and 9 bases at J; junction bases unmatched: 5. CDR3 nucleotide sequence: TGTGCCAGCAGTGCCGGGACAGGCTCTTCACCCCTCCACTTT. Amino acid sequence: CASSAGTGSSPLHF.